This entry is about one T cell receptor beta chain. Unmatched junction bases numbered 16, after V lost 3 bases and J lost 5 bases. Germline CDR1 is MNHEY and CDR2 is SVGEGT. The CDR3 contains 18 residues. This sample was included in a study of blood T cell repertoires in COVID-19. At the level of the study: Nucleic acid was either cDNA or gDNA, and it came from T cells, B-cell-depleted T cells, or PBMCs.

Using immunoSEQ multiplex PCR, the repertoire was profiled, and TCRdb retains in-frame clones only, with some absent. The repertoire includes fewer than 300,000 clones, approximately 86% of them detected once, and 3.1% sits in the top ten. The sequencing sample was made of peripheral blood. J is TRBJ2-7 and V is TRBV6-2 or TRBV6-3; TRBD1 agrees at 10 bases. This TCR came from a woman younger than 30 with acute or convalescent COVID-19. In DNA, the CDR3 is TGTGCCAGCAGTTATCGGACAGACAGGGGGCGCATCTGGCACGAGCAGTACTTC. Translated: CASSYRTDRGRIWHEQYF.